Listed below are T cell receptor beta chains from one sample, sequenced in a study of graft-versus-host responses after intestinal transplantation. Antigens of these TCRs are unknown. Method: immunoSEQ multiplex PCR; TCRdb's copy keeps in-frame clones and lacks some. The sample yields about 85,000 clones, roughly 85% seen once. The material was unstimulated CD4+ T cells sorted from spleen or lymph node cells, obtained before intestinal transplant. The receptor source for this set is a human donor who received an intestinal transplant. Both conserved end residues are part of each CDR3. Fields, in order: V gene, J gene, D gene, clone size, CDR3 DNA, CDR3 protein. A D gene is named only where the DNA matches it firmly. Not every row has a clone size; where given, it reads once, few, many or a size class.

v_call: TRBV19; j_call: TRBJ1-1; d_call: TRBD1; clone_size: few; cdr3_nt: TGTGCCAGTGAGGCGGGGACAGACCTGAACACTGAAGCTTTCTTT; cdr3_aa: CASEAGTDLNTEAFF
v_call: TRBV5-1; j_call: TRBJ2-7; d_call: -; clone_size: -; cdr3_nt: TGCGCCAGCAAAGTCGGAGACAGGTATTCCTACGAGCAGTACTTC; cdr3_aa: CASKVGDRYSYEQYF
v_call: TRBV7-9; j_call: TRBJ2-7; d_call: TRBD1; clone_size: -; cdr3_nt: TGTGCCAGCAGCCGCACCGGGACAGGGGTCGACTACGAGCAGTACTTC; cdr3_aa: CASSRTGTGVDYEQYF
v_call: TRBV28; j_call: TRBJ1-2; d_call: TRBD1; clone_size: -; cdr3_nt: TGTGCCAGCATAGGGTTCAGGGGGCTCGGCTACACCTTC; cdr3_aa: CASIGFRGLGYTF
v_call: TRBV27; j_call: TRBJ2-1; d_call: TRBD2; clone_size: once; cdr3_nt: TGTGCCAGCAGGTCTGGCGGGAGGTCTAGGGATGAGCAGTTCTTC; cdr3_aa: CASRSGGRSRDEQFF
v_call: TRBV6-5; j_call: TRBJ2-7; d_call: TRBD1; clone_size: -; cdr3_nt: TGTGCCAGCAGGGCGGGACAGGGAACCCCGCAGTACTTC; cdr3_aa: CASRAGQGTPQYF
v_call: TRBV19; j_call: TRBJ1-1; d_call: TRBD1; clone_size: -; cdr3_nt: TGTGCCAGTAGTCTTTCGGGACAGGGATACACTGAAGCTTTCTTT; cdr3_aa: CASSLSGQGYTEAFF
v_call: TRBV4-1; j_call: TRBJ2-1; d_call: TRBD2; clone_size: -; cdr3_nt: TGCGCCAGCAGCCAAGGTACGGGGGGGCAGTACAATGAGCAGTTCTTC; cdr3_aa: CASSQGTGGQYNEQFF
v_call: TRBV9; j_call: TRBJ2-5; d_call: TRBD2; clone_size: -; cdr3_nt: TGTGCCAGCAGCGCCGGGACTAGCGTTGAGACCCAGTACTTC; cdr3_aa: CASSAGTSVETQYF
v_call: TRBV29-1; j_call: TRBJ1-1; d_call: -; clone_size: -; cdr3_nt: TGCAGCGTTGATGTGTACATGAACACTGAAGCTTTCTTT; cdr3_aa: CSVDVYMNTEAFF
v_call: TRBV18; j_call: TRBJ2-2; d_call: TRBD1; clone_size: -; cdr3_nt: TGTGCCAGCTCACTTGGGACAGGGGACACCGGGGAGCTGTTTTTT; cdr3_aa: CASSLGTGDTGELFF
v_call: TRBV25-1; j_call: TRBJ2-7; d_call: TRBD2; clone_size: -; cdr3_nt: TGTGCCAGCAGTGAACCGCCTGGAGCGGGAGGTTCCTACGAGCAGTACTTC; cdr3_aa: CASSEPPGAGGSYEQYF
v_call: TRBV5-8; j_call: TRBJ2-5; d_call: TRBD1; clone_size: -; cdr3_nt: TGTGCCAGCAGCACCCGGACAGGGGCAGAGACCCAGTACTTC; cdr3_aa: CASSTRTGAETQYF
v_call: TRBV10-3; j_call: TRBJ2-1; d_call: TRBD2; clone_size: once; cdr3_nt: TGTGCCATCAGTGAGTCGAATGGACTAGCGGGGGGGCAAAGGCACAATGAGCAGTTCTTC; cdr3_aa: CAISESNGLAGGQRHNEQFF
v_call: TRBV7-9; j_call: TRBJ2-1; d_call: TRBD1; clone_size: -; cdr3_nt: TGTGCCAGCAGCCCCCCGAGAGGGACAGGGGTCAATGAGCAGTTCTTC; cdr3_aa: CASSPPRGTGVNEQFF
v_call: TRBV27; j_call: TRBJ2-2; d_call: TRBD2; clone_size: few; cdr3_nt: TGTGCCAGCAGTTACGAGGGGAGGGGCACCGGGGAGCTGTTTTTT; cdr3_aa: CASSYEGRGTGELFF
v_call: TRBV5-1; j_call: TRBJ2-5; d_call: -; clone_size: -; cdr3_nt: TGCGCCAGCAGCTTGGGTGGGGGCGCGGGAGAGACCCAGTACTTC; cdr3_aa: CASSLGGGAGETQYF
v_call: TRBV10-1; j_call: TRBJ2-4; d_call: TRBD2; clone_size: -; cdr3_nt: TGCGCCAGCAGTGACACGCCGGCTAGCGGGAGGTTTAGTCAGTACTTC; cdr3_aa: CASSDTPASGRFSQYF
v_call: TRBV6-1; j_call: TRBJ2-3; d_call: -; clone_size: -; cdr3_nt: TGTGCCAGCACCCAGGGGCGAGGCACAGATACGCAGTATTTT; cdr3_aa: CASTQGRGTDTQYF
v_call: TRBV19; j_call: TRBJ2-3; d_call: TRBD2; clone_size: -; cdr3_nt: TGTGCCAGTAGAACACTAGCGGGAGATGATACGCAGTATTTT; cdr3_aa: CASRTLAGDDTQYF
v_call: TRBV7-2; j_call: TRBJ2-3; d_call: -; clone_size: -; cdr3_nt: TGTGCCAGCAGCCCCGGGCAGGGGAGCACAGATACGCAGTATTTT; cdr3_aa: CASSPGQGSTDTQYF
v_call: TRBV6-1; j_call: TRBJ2-7; d_call: TRBD2; clone_size: -; cdr3_nt: TGTGCCAGCTCCGGGACTACAGTTTCCGAGCAGTACTTC; cdr3_aa: CASSGTTVSEQYF
v_call: TRBV19; j_call: TRBJ1-5; d_call: TRBD1; clone_size: -; cdr3_nt: TGTGCCAGTAGTATCGAAACCGACAGGGACAATCAGCCCCAGCATTTT; cdr3_aa: CASSIETDRDNQPQHF
v_call: TRBV2; j_call: TRBJ1-6; d_call: TRBD1; clone_size: -; cdr3_nt: TGTGCCGTACGACAGGGGAGGGATTCACCCCTCCACTTT; cdr3_aa: CAVRQGRDSPLHF
v_call: TRBV5-4; j_call: TRBJ2-1; d_call: -; clone_size: few; cdr3_nt: TGTGCCAGCAGCTTAGGTGGGAGAGGCAATGAGCAGTTCTTC; cdr3_aa: CASSLGGRGNEQFF
v_call: TRBV7-2; j_call: TRBJ2-5; d_call: -; clone_size: -; cdr3_nt: TGTGCCAGCAGCTTCGGGCACGGGGGAGAGACCCAGTACTTC; cdr3_aa: CASSFGHGGETQYF